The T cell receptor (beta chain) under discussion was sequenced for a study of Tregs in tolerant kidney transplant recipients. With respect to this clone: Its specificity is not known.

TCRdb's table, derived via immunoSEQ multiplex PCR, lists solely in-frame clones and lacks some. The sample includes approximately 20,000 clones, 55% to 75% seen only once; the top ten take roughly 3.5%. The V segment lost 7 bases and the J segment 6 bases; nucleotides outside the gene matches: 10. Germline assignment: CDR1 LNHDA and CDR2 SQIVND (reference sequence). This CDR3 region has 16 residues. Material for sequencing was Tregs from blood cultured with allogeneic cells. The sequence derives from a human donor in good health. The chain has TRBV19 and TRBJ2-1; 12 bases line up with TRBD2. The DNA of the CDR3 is TGTGCCAGTACCTCCCAAGGACTAGCGGGAACCAATGAGCAGTTCTTC. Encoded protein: CASTSQGLAGTNEQFF.